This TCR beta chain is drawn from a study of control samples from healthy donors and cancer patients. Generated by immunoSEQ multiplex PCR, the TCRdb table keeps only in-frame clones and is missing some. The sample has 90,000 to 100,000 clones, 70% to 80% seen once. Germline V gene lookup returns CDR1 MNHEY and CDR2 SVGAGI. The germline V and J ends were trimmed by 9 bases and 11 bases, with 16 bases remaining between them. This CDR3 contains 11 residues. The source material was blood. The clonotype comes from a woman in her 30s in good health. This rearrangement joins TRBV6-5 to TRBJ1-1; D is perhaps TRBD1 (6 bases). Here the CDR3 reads CASLQGRRAFF. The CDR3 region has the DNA TGTGCCAGTTTACAGGGTCGGAGGGCTTTCTTT.